Presented here are 10 T cell receptor beta chains from one specimen sequenced in a study of T-cell reconstitution after alpha-beta-depleted transplantation in children. As it was prepared, the TCRbeta library received unique molecular identifiers. MiXCR, applied by TCRdb to the PCR reads, yields one record per CDR3 protein. The sample shows 490,000 or so distinct CDR3 sequences, 8% to 11% of them seen only once. Specimen: PBMCs, collected before TCRalphabeta/CD19-depleted stem cell transplant. The source is a child aged 2-9 years with inherited bone marrow failure, due to receive a stem cell transplant.

This clonotype has more than one count but fewer than ten. V and J are TRBV5-5 and TRBJ2-7; tentatively, D is TRBD1 (6 bases). Germline V gene data show CDR1 as SGHKS and CDR2 as YYEKEE (reference sequence). Trimming pared 1 base from V and 4 bases from J, leaving 15 bases between. This CDR3 is 15 amino acids long. CDR3 amino acids: CASSLSSSGVYEQYF. CDR3 coding DNA: TGTGCCAGCAGCTTGTCAAGCTCAGGGGTGTACGAGCAGTACTTC.

This clonotype appeared many times. The chain links TRBV27 to TRBJ2-7, with 8 bases identical to TRBD2. CDR3 size: 13 residues. Germline CDR1 is MNHEY and CDR2 is SMNVEV (reference sequence). The V gene end was trimmed by 4 bases and the J gene end by 4 bases; junction bases not matched to a gene: 3. The chain's CDR3 is CASSYASGYEQYF. DNA of the CDR3: TGTGCCAGCAGTTACGCTAGCGGGTACGAGCAGTACTTC.

This clonotype was seen many times. The chain has TRBV10-3 and TRBJ2-5; 8 nucleotides line up with TRBD2. V shed 9 bases and J 4 bases; nucleotides not matched to a gene: 13. The length of the CDR3 is 15 residues. The germline V gene encodes CDR1 ENHRY and CDR2 SYGVKD. CDR3 sequence: CAIQAGVSVGETQYF. CDR3 DNA sequence: TGTGCCATACAAGCGGGAGTCTCGGTGGGAGAGACCCAGTACTTC.

This clonotype showed up many times. The chain employs TRBV7-6 and TRBJ2-7; 10 bases align to TRBD1. Germline trimming cut 5 bases from V and 3 bases from J; bases unmatched to any gene: 22. CDR3 length equals 20 residues. CDR1 is SGHVS, CDR2 FNYEAQ, per germline. The CDR3 is CASSQSLGTGVGAGDYEQYF. In DNA form, the CDR3 reads TGTGCCAGCAGCCAGTCACTAGGGACAGGGGTGGGAGCGGGCGACTACGAGCAGTACTTC.

This clonotype has ten or more counts. This chain uses TRBV25-1 with TRBJ2-7; 10 bases map to TRBD2. This CDR3 has 15 amino acids. Germline trimming cut 4 bases from V and 3 bases from J; bases unmatched to any gene: 6. Germline loops: CDR1 MGHDK, CDR2 SYGVNS. In nucleotides, the CDR3 is TGTGCCAGCAGTGTTAAGCGGGAGGGATTCTACGAGCAGTACTTC. Protein product: CASSVKREGFYEQYF.

In its sample, this clonotype was seen many times. This chain joins TRBV4-2 and TRBJ2-2, with 12 bases aligning to TRBD2. CDR3 length: 16 residues. With V trimmed by 5 bases and J by 4 bases, 5 bases remained unmatched. The germline V gene has CDR1 LGHNA and CDR2 YNFKEQ. CDR3 sequence reads: CASSSSSGRATGELFF. The DNA of the CDR3 is TGTGCCAGCAGCTCTTCTAGCGGGAGGGCCACCGGGGAGCTGTTTTTT.

The genes are TRBV29-1 and TRBJ2-7, with TRBD2 matching over 7 bases. This CDR3 has 10 residues. CDR1 is SQVTM, CDR2 ANQGSEA, per germline. The V and J ends lost 7 bases and 4 bases, in that order; junction bases with no gene match: 1. CDR3 nucleotides: TGCAGCGCACTAGCGTACGAGCAGTACTTC. Its translation is CSALAYEQYF.

This clonotype was counted a few times. V is TRBV30 and J is TRBJ1-1; the D gene is possibly TRBD1 (5 bases). This CDR3 contains 13 residues. Germline V gene lookup returns CDR1 GTSNPN and CDR2 SVGIG (reference sequence). The ends were cut back, 3 bases at V and 4 bases at J, with 12 bases in the middle. The CDR3: CAWRLGGSTEAFF. In DNA form, the CDR3 reads TGTGCCTGGAGGCTGGGGGGGAGCACTGAAGCTTTCTTT.

The V and J genes are TRBV2 and TRBJ1-1, with D perhaps matching TRBD1 (6 bases). Germline assignment: CDR1 SNHLY and CDR2 FYNNEI. The V end was cut by 6 bases, the J end by 4 bases, with 9 bases between. The CDR3 covers 12 residues. The CDR3 DNA is TGTGCCAGCAGCGGACAGCCCACTGAAGCTTTCTTT. Protein: CASSGQPTEAFF.

In its sample, this clonotype was seen many times. The chain joins TRBV4-1 to TRBJ2-7; no firm D call. Trimming removed 4 bases from V and 3 bases from J, with 16 bases in between. Germline CDR1 MGHRA, CDR2 YSYEKL. CDR3 length: 15 residues. CDR3 coding DNA: TGCGCCAGCAGCCCAAGTCCAGGCTCCTTCTACGAGCAGTACTTC. Translation gives CASSPSPGSFYEQYF.